This T cell receptor (beta chain) came from a study of patients and donors after allogeneic stem cell transplantation. MiXCR, applied by TCRdb to the RT-PCR reads, yields one record per CDR3 protein. There are around 200,000 distinct CDR3 sequences in the sample; over 30% occur only once, and under 14% lies in the top ten. This clonotype was observed a handful of times. The sequence derives from a human donor who was either an allogeneic HSCT recipient or a stem cell or donor lymphocyte infusion donor (not recorded which). It is not recorded whose cells these are; they may come from a transplant donor. Sequencing input: blood, either unsorted or a sorted T cell fraction (not recorded which).

In DNA, the CDR3 is TGCAGTGCTAGAGAAAACCTCAGGGGAAGGAGCACTGAAGCTTTCTTT. This sequence encodes CSARENLRGRSTEAFF. This rearrangement joins TRBV20-1 to TRBJ1-1; TRBD1 might be the D (6 bases). The CDR3 totals 16 residues. Germline V lookup: CDR1 DFQATT, CDR2 SNEGSKA (reference sequence). Trimming cost V 0 bases and J 4 bases, with 18 bases left between them.